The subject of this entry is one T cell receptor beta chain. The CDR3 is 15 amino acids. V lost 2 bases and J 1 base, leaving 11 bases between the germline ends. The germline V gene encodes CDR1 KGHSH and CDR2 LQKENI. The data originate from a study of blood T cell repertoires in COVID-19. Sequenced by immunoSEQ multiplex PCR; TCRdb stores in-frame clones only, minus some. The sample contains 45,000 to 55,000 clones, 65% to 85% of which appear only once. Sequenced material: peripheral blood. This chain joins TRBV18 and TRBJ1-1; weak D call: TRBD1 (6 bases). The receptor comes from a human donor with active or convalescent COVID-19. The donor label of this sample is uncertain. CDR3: CASSPTRGTNTEAFF. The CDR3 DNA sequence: TGTGCCAGCTCACCAACCAGGGGCACGAACACTGAAGCTTTCTTT.